The 8 T cell receptor beta chains below come from one sample, sequenced in a study of early T cells in non-severe SARS-CoV-2 infection. In TCRdb, the 5' RACE reads were re-called with MiXCR into one record per CDR3 protein. The sample lists about 80,000 distinct CDR3 sequences, roughly 5.3% occurring once. Sequencing used whole blood, obtained at baseline. These receptor sequences come from an adult who was a healthcare worker with PCR-confirmed SARS-CoV-2 infection or an uninfected control (not recorded which).

This clonotype turned up a few times. The genes are TRBV29-1 and TRBJ2-1, with 7 bases fitting TRBD2. Per the germline V gene, CDR1 is SQVTM and CDR2 is ANQGSEA. The CDR3 extends over 11 amino acids. V trimming: 6 bases; J trimming: 8 bases; junction bases outside the gene matches: 4. CDR3 DNA: TGCAGCGTAACTAGCGTGGATGAGCAGTTCTTC. This translates into CSVTSVDEQFF.

This clonotype was counted a few times. V and J are TRBV12-3 or TRBV12-4 and TRBJ2-7, with D perhaps TRBD1 (7 bases). The CDR3 spans 13 residues. Trimming pared 8 bases from V and 6 bases from J, leaving 17 bases between. The CDR3 spells CASSRQGLGEQYF. CDR3 in DNA: TGTGCCAGCTCCCGACAGGGACTGGGCGAGCAGTACTTC.

The V and J genes are TRBV12-3 or TRBV12-4 and TRBJ1-5, with D possibly being TRBD1 (5 bases). The germline V and J ends were trimmed by 5 bases and 4 bases, with 12 bases remaining between them. The CDR3 is made up of 14 amino acids. CDR3 region: CASSIREQNQPQHF. The CDR3 region has the DNA TGTGCCAGCAGTATCAGGGAGCAGAATCAGCCCCAGCATTTT.

This clonotype was detected only a few times. The genes are TRBV19 and TRBJ2-1; TRBD2 is a possible D gene (6 bases). This CDR3 contains 14 residues. Per germline, CDR1 LNHDA and CDR2 SQIVND (reference sequence). V lost 6 bases and J 7 bases, leaving 16 bases between the germline ends. The CDR3 loop reads CASRGYPGGNEQFF. Written as DNA, the CDR3 is TGTGCCAGTAGGGGCTACCCCGGGGGTAATGAGCAGTTCTTC.

This clonotype was picked up a small number of times. V and J are TRBV7-8 and TRBJ1-5, with D perhaps TRBD1 (6 bases). V gave up 5 bases and J gave up 0 bases, with 14 bases separating them. Germline V lookup: CDR1 SGHVS, CDR2 FQNEAQ. This CDR3 region has 16 residues. CDR3 nucleotides: TGTGCCAGCAGCCCTCGGACAGCTCATAGCAATCAGCCCCAGCATTTT. This gives the protein CASSPRTAHSNQPQHF.

This clonotype has ten or more counts. J is TRBJ1-5 and V is TRBV20-1; D is unclear. Germline assignment: CDR1 DFQATT and CDR2 SNEGSKA (reference sequence). V was trimmed by 2 bases and J by 5 bases, leaving 7 bases between them. The CDR3 covers 12 residues. The CDR3 DNA reads TGCAGTGCTAGAAGGGCCGATCAGCCCCAGCATTTT. It codes for CSARRADQPQHF.

This clonotype was detected ten times or more. The chain recombines TRBV20-1 with TRBJ2-7; D assignment may be TRBD1 or TRBD2 (6 bases each). V shed 6 bases and J shed 0 bases, with 15 bases lying between them. The V gene's germline CDR1 is DFQATT and CDR2 SNEGSKA (reference sequence). This CDR3 region has 14 residues. The CDR3 bases are TGCAGTGCAACGCGGACAGCGGGCTCCTACGAGCAGTACTTC. Its translation: CSATRTAGSYEQYF.

This clonotype was detected only a few times. This chain joins TRBV25-1 and TRBJ2-5; D possibly corresponds to TRBD1 (5 bases). The CDR3 covers 17 residues. V dropped 1 base and J dropped 3 bases, with 18 bases sitting between them. Germline V gene sequence: CDR1 MGHDK, CDR2 SYGVNS. CDR3 coding DNA: TGTGCCAGCAGTGAATCCTCCAGGGTCCCTTTAAAAGAGACCCAGTACTTC. Translating it yields CASSESSRVPLKETQYF. Drawing the rest from reference TRBV25-1 and TRBJ2-5, the complete variable domain is EADIYQTPRYLVIGTGKKITLECSQTMGHDKMYWYQQDPGMELHLIHYSYGVNSTEKGDLSSESTVSRIRTEHFPLTLESARPSHTSQYLCASSESSRVPLKETQYFGPGTRLLVL.